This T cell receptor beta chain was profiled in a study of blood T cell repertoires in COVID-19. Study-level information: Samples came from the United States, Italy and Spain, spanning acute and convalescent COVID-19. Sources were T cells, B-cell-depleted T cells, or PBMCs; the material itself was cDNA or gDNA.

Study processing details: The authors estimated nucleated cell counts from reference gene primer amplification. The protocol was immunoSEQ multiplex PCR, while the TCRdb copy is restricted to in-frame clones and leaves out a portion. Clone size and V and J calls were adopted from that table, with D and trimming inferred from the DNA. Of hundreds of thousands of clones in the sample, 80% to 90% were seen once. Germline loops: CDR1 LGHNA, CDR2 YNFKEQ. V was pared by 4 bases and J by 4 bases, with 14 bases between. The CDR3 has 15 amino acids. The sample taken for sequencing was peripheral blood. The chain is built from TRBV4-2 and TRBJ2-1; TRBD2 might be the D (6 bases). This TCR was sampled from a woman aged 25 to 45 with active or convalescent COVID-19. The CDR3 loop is CASSPPGTGYNEQFF. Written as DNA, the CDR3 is TGTGCCAGCAGCCCCCCCGGGACTGGATACAATGAGCAGTTCTTC.